This T cell receptor (beta chain) was observed in a study of blood T cells in healthy people across ages. Staff drew around 10 milliliters of peripheral blood from each donor. The study isolated at least 7 million PBMCs from each sample. The CDR3 sequence is 16 residues long. V was clipped by 2 bases and J by 4 bases; unmatched bases: 5. Germline CDR1 MNHEY, CDR2 SVGAGI. A second PCR of about 7 to 12 cycles used a sample-barcoded 5' primer and a J-beta primer mix. MiXCR, run by TCRdb on the 5' RACE reads, gives a single entry per CDR3 protein. Of more than 1 million distinct CDR3 sequences listed, roughly 45% are singletons.

Sequencing used blood. The chain employs TRBV6-5 and TRBJ2-7, with TRBD2 identical over 13 bases. This clonotype was obtained from a woman aged 60-75 years in good health. Here the CDR3 DNA reads TGTGCCAGCAGTTACGCCCGACTAGCGGGGGGTTACGAGCAGTACTTC. It encodes CASSYARLAGGYEQYF.